A selection of T cell receptor beta chains follows, all from one sample in a study of beta chain features in type 1 diabetes. Only in-frame clones appear in the TCRdb table, and some are missing; sequencing was by immunoSEQ multiplex PCR. The top ten clones hold roughly 0.6% of a sample with 300,000 to 400,000 clones, around a tenth of them seen once. Sequencing was performed on central memory CD4+ T cells from blood. These TCRs come from a man aged 25-45 years with type 1 diabetes. Each CDR3 is given with its conserved first and last residue. The order of the fields is D gene, CDR3 length, J gene, clone size, V gene, CDR3 protein, CDR3 DNA. A D gene is named only where the DNA matches it firmly. Clone size is shown for a subset of rows, as once, few, many or a class of expanded clone.

d_call: NA; cdr3_length: 14; j_call: TRBJ1-1; clone_size: NA; v_call: TRBV9; cdr3_aa: CASSVEAEKSEAFF; cdr3_nt: TGTGCCAGCAGCGTAGAGGCCGAGAAGTCTGAAGCTTTCTTT
d_call: NA; cdr3_length: 12; j_call: TRBJ1-5; clone_size: many; v_call: TRBV28; cdr3_aa: CASSLTRQPQHF; cdr3_nt: TGTGCCAGCAGTTTAACAAGGCAGCCCCAGCATTTT
d_call: NA; cdr3_length: 14; j_call: TRBJ1-4; clone_size: few; v_call: TRBV5-1; cdr3_aa: CASSLGRANEKLFF; cdr3_nt: TGCGCCAGCAGCTTGGGCAGGGCTAATGAAAAACTGTTTTTT
d_call: NA; cdr3_length: 13; j_call: TRBJ2-2; clone_size: many; v_call: TRBV2; cdr3_aa: CASSGRPTGELFF; cdr3_nt: TGTGCCAGCAGTGGGAGGCCCACCGGGGAGCTGTTTTTT
d_call: NA; cdr3_length: 14; j_call: TRBJ2-2; clone_size: NA; v_call: TRBV7-8; cdr3_aa: CASSRNANTGELFF; cdr3_nt: TGTGCCAGCTCGAGGAACGCGAACACCGGGGAGCTGTTTTTT
d_call: NA; cdr3_length: 16; j_call: TRBJ1-2; clone_size: few; v_call: TRBV11-2; cdr3_aa: CASSSRGEGILDGYTF; cdr3_nt: TGTGCCAGCAGCTCCCGGGGTGAGGGGATCTTGGATGGCTACACCTTC
d_call: NA; cdr3_length: 17; j_call: TRBJ2-7; clone_size: few; v_call: TRBV9; cdr3_aa: CASSPRGGVAVPDEQYF; cdr3_nt: TGTGCCAGCAGCCCACGGGGCGGAGTAGCGGTACCCGACGAGCAGTACTTC
d_call: NA; cdr3_length: 17; j_call: TRBJ2-3; clone_size: many; v_call: TRBV4-2; cdr3_aa: CASSREVLNSGTDTQYF; cdr3_nt: TGTGCCAGCAGCCGCGAAGTGCTGAATTCGGGGACAGATACGCAGTATTTT
d_call: NA; cdr3_length: 11; j_call: TRBJ2-3; clone_size: few; v_call: TRBV20-1; cdr3_aa: CSARDPATQYF; cdr3_nt: TGCAGTGCCCGGGACCCCGCTACGCAGTATTTT
d_call: NA; cdr3_length: 12; j_call: TRBJ1-5; clone_size: few; v_call: TRBV19; cdr3_aa: CASSIDGRAQHF; cdr3_nt: TGTGCCAGTAGTATAGACGGCCGGGCCCAGCATTTT
d_call: TRBD2; cdr3_length: 15; j_call: TRBJ2-1; clone_size: few; v_call: TRBV11-2; cdr3_aa: CASSAGTSGRVWQFF; cdr3_nt: TGTGCCAGCAGCGCCGGGACTAGCGGGAGGGTTTGGCAGTTCTTC
d_call: NA; cdr3_length: 14; j_call: TRBJ1-5; clone_size: few; v_call: TRBV6-6; cdr3_aa: CASREVNSNQPQHF; cdr3_nt: TGTGCCAGCAGGGAGGTAAACAGCAATCAGCCCCAGCATTTT
d_call: TRBD1; cdr3_length: 14; j_call: TRBJ2-3; clone_size: NA; v_call: TRBV7-9; cdr3_aa: CASSLGQGIDTQYF; cdr3_nt: TGTGCCAGCAGCTTAGGACAGGGAATAGATACGCAGTATTTT
d_call: NA; cdr3_length: 13; j_call: TRBJ2-7; clone_size: few; v_call: TRBV6-5; cdr3_aa: CASSGGTKNEQYF; cdr3_nt: TGTGCCAGCAGTGGGGGGACAAAGAATGAGCAGTACTTC
d_call: TRBD2; cdr3_length: 18; j_call: TRBJ2-3; clone_size: NA; v_call: TRBV30; cdr3_aa: CAWSATSGRAGEVDTQYF; cdr3_nt: TGTGCCTGGAGTGCTACTAGCGGGAGGGCCGGTGAAGTAGATACGCAGTATTTT
d_call: NA; cdr3_length: 13; j_call: TRBJ2-5; clone_size: NA; v_call: TRBV6-1; cdr3_aa: CASRQSAGWTQYF; cdr3_nt: TGTGCCAGCAGGCAGTCCGCAGGGTGGACCCAGTACTTC
d_call: TRBD2; cdr3_length: 13; j_call: TRBJ2-7; clone_size: few; v_call: TRBV9; cdr3_aa: CAGKGGRVREQYF; cdr3_nt: TGTGCCGGAAAGGGAGGGAGAGTGCGCGAGCAGTACTTC
d_call: NA; cdr3_length: 16; j_call: TRBJ2-1; clone_size: few; v_call: TRBV6-6; cdr3_aa: CASSRIPGTGNNEQFF; cdr3_nt: TGTGCCAGCAGCCGAATTCCCGGGACTGGGAACAATGAGCAGTTCTTC
d_call: TRBD2; cdr3_length: 16; j_call: TRBJ2-7; clone_size: few; v_call: TRBV4-1; cdr3_aa: CASSQDPTSGIYEQYF; cdr3_nt: TGCGCCAGCAGCCAAGACCCGACTAGCGGAATCTACGAGCAGTACTTC
d_call: TRBD2; cdr3_length: 15; j_call: TRBJ2-7; clone_size: NA; v_call: TRBV11-2; cdr3_aa: CASSVNSGSTYEQYF; cdr3_nt: TGTGCCAGCAGCGTGAATAGCGGGTCTACCTACGAGCAGTACTTC
d_call: NA; cdr3_length: 12; j_call: TRBJ1-2; clone_size: few; v_call: TRBV28; cdr3_aa: CASSDRNYGYTF; cdr3_nt: TGTGCCAGTTCTGACAGAAACTATGGCTACACCTTC
d_call: TRBD2; cdr3_length: 15; j_call: TRBJ2-2; clone_size: many; v_call: TRBV4-1; cdr3_aa: CASGTSAANTGELFF; cdr3_nt: TGCGCCAGCGGGACTAGCGCCGCGAACACCGGGGAGCTGTTTTTT
d_call: NA; cdr3_length: 14; j_call: TRBJ2-6; clone_size: NA; v_call: TRBV18; cdr3_aa: CASSPGSGANVLTF; cdr3_nt: TGTGCCAGCTCCCCTGGCTCTGGGGCCAACGTCCTGACTTTC
d_call: TRBD1; cdr3_length: 15; j_call: TRBJ1-1; clone_size: few; v_call: TRBV5-1; cdr3_aa: CASSLADRENTEAFF; cdr3_nt: TGCGCCAGCAGCTTGGCTGACAGGGAGAACACTGAAGCTTTCTTT
d_call: TRBD1; cdr3_length: 16; j_call: TRBJ1-1; clone_size: few; v_call: TRBV7-8; cdr3_aa: CASSLLPGQTNTEAFF; cdr3_nt: TGTGCCAGCAGCTTACTCCCGGGACAGACGAACACTGAAGCTTTCTTT